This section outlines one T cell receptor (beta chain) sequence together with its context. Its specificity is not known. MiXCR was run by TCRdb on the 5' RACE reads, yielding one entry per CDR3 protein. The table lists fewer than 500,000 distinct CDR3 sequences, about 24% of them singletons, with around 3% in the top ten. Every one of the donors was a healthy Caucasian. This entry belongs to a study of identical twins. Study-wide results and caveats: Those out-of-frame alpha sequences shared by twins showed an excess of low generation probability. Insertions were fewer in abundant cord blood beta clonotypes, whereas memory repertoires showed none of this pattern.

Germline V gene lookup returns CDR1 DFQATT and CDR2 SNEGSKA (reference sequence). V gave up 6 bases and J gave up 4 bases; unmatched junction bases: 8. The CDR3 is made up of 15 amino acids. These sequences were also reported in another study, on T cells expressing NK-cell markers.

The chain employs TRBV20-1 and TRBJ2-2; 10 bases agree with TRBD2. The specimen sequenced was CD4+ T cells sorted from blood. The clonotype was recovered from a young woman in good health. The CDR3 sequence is CSAILAGEFTGELFF. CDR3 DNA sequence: TGCAGTGCCATTCTAGCGGGGGAGTTCACCGGGGAGCTGTTTTTT.